A single T cell receptor (beta chain) is shown here with its context. The data stem from a study of control samples from healthy donors and cancer patients. Produced via immunoSEQ multiplex PCR; TCRdb's table is partial and in-frame only. This sample carries fewer than 40,000 clones, approximately 95% of them seen once, and the ten largest clones take about 1.7%. The sequenced sample consisted of PBMCs. The receptor was isolated from a middle-aged man with colorectal cancer.

CDR3 protein: CASSQVSGGYNEQFF. Here the CDR3 DNA reads TGCGCCAGCAGCCAAGTCAGCGGGGGGTACAATGAGCAGTTCTTC. V is TRBV4-1 and J is TRBJ2-1, with 9 bases lining up with TRBD2. CDR1 and CDR2 (germline): MGHRA, YSYEKL. Germline trimming cut 1 base from V and 4 bases from J; bases unmatched to any gene: 2. The CDR3 totals 15 residues.